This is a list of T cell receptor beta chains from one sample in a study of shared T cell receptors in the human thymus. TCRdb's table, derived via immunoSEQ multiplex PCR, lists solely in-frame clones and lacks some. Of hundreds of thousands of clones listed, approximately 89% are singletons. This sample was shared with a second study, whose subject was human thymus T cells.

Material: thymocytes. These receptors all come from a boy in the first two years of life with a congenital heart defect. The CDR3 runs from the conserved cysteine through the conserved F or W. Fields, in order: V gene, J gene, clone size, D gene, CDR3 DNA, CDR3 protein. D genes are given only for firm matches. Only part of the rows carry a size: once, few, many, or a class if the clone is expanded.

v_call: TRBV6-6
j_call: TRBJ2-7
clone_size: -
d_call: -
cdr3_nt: TGTGCCAGCAAGGACAGAACTTTTATCTACGAGCAGTACTTC
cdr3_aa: CASKDRTFIYEQYF

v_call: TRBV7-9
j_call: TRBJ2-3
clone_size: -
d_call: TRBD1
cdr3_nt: TGTGCCAGCAGCTCCGGACAGGGGAACACAGATACGCAGTATTTT
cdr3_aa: CASSSGQGNTDTQYF

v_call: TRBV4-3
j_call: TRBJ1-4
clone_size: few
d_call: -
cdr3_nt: TGCGCCAGCAGCCCAAGGACAGAACTGGGTACAACTAATGAAAAACTGTTTTTT
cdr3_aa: CASSPRTELGTTNEKLFF

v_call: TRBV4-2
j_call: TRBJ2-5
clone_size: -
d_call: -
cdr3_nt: TGTGCCAGCAGCCAAGAGGCCCCAGGGCCGGTAGAGACCCAGTACTTC
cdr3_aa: CASSQEAPGPVETQYF

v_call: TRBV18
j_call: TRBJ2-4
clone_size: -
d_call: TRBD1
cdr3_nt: TGTGCCAGCTCACCAACGACAGGGGCCCCCATAGCCAAAAACATTCAGTACTTC
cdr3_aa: CASSPTTGAPIAKNIQYF

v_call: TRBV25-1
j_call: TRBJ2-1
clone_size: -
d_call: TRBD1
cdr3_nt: TGTGCCAGCAGTGAATGGGACAGGGGACACAATGAGCAGTTCTTC
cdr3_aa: CASSEWDRGHNEQFF

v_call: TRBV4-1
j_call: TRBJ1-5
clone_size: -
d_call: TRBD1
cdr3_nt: TGCGCCAGCAGCCAAGTGGCCATCAGGGGGAGCAATCAGCCCCAGCATTTT
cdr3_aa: CASSQVAIRGSNQPQHF

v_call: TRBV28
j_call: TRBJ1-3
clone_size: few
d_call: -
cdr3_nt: TGTGCCAGCAGCCGTGGACAGCCAGTTCCTCCCTCTGGAAACACCATATATTTT
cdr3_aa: CASSRGQPVPPSGNTIYF

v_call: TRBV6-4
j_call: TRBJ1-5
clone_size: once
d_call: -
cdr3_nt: TGTGCCAGCAGTGCCAGGCCCCAGCATTTT
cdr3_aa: CASSARPQHF

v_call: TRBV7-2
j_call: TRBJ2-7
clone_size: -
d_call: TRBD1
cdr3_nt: TGTGCCAGCAGCTACCCCCGGGGACAGCAGTTCCCCTACGAGCAGTACTTC
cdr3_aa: CASSYPRGQQFPYEQYF

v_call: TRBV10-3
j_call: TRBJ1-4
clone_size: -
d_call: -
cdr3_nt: TGTGCCATCAGTGAAGCCCGCGGGCACGAAAAACTGTTTTTT
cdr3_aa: CAISEARGHEKLFF